The next 21 T cell receptor beta chains were all read from a single sample in a study of blood T cell repertoires in COVID-19. Measured with immunoSEQ multiplex PCR; TCRdb has only the in-frame clones, and not every one. This sample yields over 200,000 clones, of which 81% are seen a single time; approximately 7.9% belongs to the top ten. The sample consisted of peripheral blood. The origin of the receptors is a woman older than 75 with acute or convalescent COVID-19.

In this sample, this clone turned up a few times. Distinct nucleotide sequences in the sample also encode this CDR3. CDR3 amino acids: CASSQDQNTEAFF. The CDR3 DNA is TGTGCCAGCAGCCAAGATCAGAACACTGAAGCTTTCTTT. This chain links TRBV14 with TRBJ1-1; D unclear. V was cut by 0 bases and J by 1 base, with 3 bases left in between. The CDR3 contains 13 residues. Germline CDR1 is SGHDN and CDR2 is FVKESK.

The rearrangement joins TRBV7-9 to TRBJ2-4; D ambiguous. Germline V gives CDR1 SEHNR, CDR2 FQNEAQ (reference sequence). Trimming shortened V by 4 bases and J by 8 bases, and 15 bases separated the two germline ends. The CDR3 is 14 residues long. CDR3 coding DNA: TGTGCCAGCAGCTCCCTGGCCCTCGTCGACATTCAGTACTTC. Amino acid sequence: CASSSLALVDIQYF.

The rearrangement uses TRBV12-5 and TRBJ2-2; a possible D gene is TRBD1 (6 bases). The V and J ends lost 0 bases and 2 bases respectively, with 10 bases between them. Germline CDR1 LGHNT, CDR2 FRNRAP. The CDR3 sequence is 16 residues long. The CDR3 here is CASGLVGTLNTGELFF. CDR3 sequence (DNA): TGTGCTAGTGGTTTGGTAGGGACACTTAACACCGGGGAGCTGTTTTTT.

The genes are TRBV25-1 and TRBJ1-1; possible D gene TRBD1, 6 bases. V was pared by 3 bases and J by 6 bases, with 17 bases between. This CDR3 contains 15 residues. CDR1 and CDR2 (germline): MGHDK, SYGVNS. Written as DNA, the CDR3 is TGTGCCAGCAGTGAGCCGGGAGGGGGATTTCCTGAAGCTTTCTTT. It codes for CASSEPGGGFPEAFF.

V usage is TRBV6-5 and J usage is TRBJ2-7; 9 positions agree with TRBD2. The germline V gene encodes CDR1 MNHEY and CDR2 SVGAGI. The junction had 7 bases not matched to a gene; V was cut back by 5 bases and J by 2 bases. The CDR3 length is 15 residues. The CDR3 here is CASSSGLAPAYEQYF. The DNA for the CDR3 is TGTGCCAGCAGTAGTGGACTAGCGCCGGCCTACGAGCAGTACTTC.

J is TRBJ2-7 and V is TRBV6-5; TRBD1 is a possible D gene (5 bases). Trimming shortened V by 3 bases and J by 0 bases, and 9 bases separated the two germline ends. The CDR3 spans 14 residues. Germline values: CDR1 MNHEY, CDR2 SVGAGI. This chain's CDR3 is CASSYRGSSYEQYF. For the CDR3, the DNA is TGTGCCAGCAGTTATAGGGGTTCCTCCTACGAGCAGTACTTC.

The gene calls are TRBV27 and TRBJ2-3; 8 bases agree with TRBD2. The V segment lost 6 bases and the J segment 0 bases; nucleotides outside the gene matches: 8. The germline V gene has CDR1 MNHEY and CDR2 SMNVEV (reference sequence). The CDR3 covers 16 residues. The CDR3 bases are TGTGCCAGCAGAAGGAACGGGGGGGCTAGCACAGATACGCAGTATTTT. Translated: CASRRNGGASTDTQYF.

The V call is TRBV9, the J call TRBJ2-1, with TRBD2 matching 8 bases. The CDR3 extends over 15 amino acids. Germline trimming cut 2 bases from V and 6 bases from J; bases unmatched to any gene: 7. Germline V CDR1 and CDR2: SGDLS, YYNGEE. The CDR3 sequence is CASSVTGTRANEQFF. The CDR3 DNA reads as TGTGCCAGCAGCGTTACCGGGACTAGGGCCAATGAGCAGTTCTTC.

V usage is TRBV11-2 and J usage is TRBJ1-6; D gene ambiguous. V was pared by 5 bases and J by 0 bases, with 8 bases between. The CDR3 is 15 residues long. Germline loops: CDR1 SGHAT, CDR2 FQNNGV. CDR3 region: CASSPMSSYNSPLHF. In nucleotides, the CDR3 is TGTGCCAGCAGCCCGATGAGCTCCTATAATTCACCCCTCCACTTT.

Here the CDR3 reads CASSAGRTSGNTIYF. The CDR3 DNA reads TGTGCCAGCAGCGCGGGACGGACCTCTGGAAACACCATATATTTT. The chain employs TRBV3-1 (or the pseudogene TRBV3-2) and TRBJ1-3; D perhaps matches TRBD1 (5 bases). Germline V CDR1 and CDR2: LGHDT, YNNKEL (reference sequence). This CDR3 region has 15 residues. V was clipped by 5 bases and J by 0 bases, with 11 bases between them.

The chain links TRBV27 to TRBJ2-3, with D possibly TRBD2 on 6 matching bases. The length of the CDR3 is 10 residues. In germline, CDR1 is MNHEY, CDR2 SMNVEV (reference sequence). V was trimmed by 8 bases and J by 9 bases, leaving 9 bases between them. CDR3 DNA: TGTGCCAGCTGGAGGGTCACGCAGTATTTT. Translating it yields CASWRVTQYF.

This clone was seen just once. The J gene is TRBJ2-3, the V gene TRBV2, with 9 positions matching TRBD1. The V gene end was trimmed by 6 bases and the J gene end by 3 bases; junction bases not matched to a gene: 4. The CDR3 has 14 amino acids. CDR1 is SNHLY and CDR2 is FYNNEI in the germline V gene. CDR3 DNA sequence: TGTGCCAGCAGCAACAGGGGGCAGACAGATACGCAGTATTTT. Translating gives CASSNRGQTDTQYF.

The gene calls are TRBV7-3 and TRBJ2-1; D is unclear. The germline gives CDR1 SGHTA, CDR2 FQGTGA. The V gene lost 4 bases and the J gene lost 2 bases, with 15 bases spanning the gap. The CDR3 length is 16 residues. CDR3 in DNA: TGTGCCAGCAGCTCTGCTAGTTACCCGCCCTACAATGAGCAGTTCTTC. This codes for CASSSASYPPYNEQFF.

This rearrangement joins TRBV4-1 to TRBJ1-6; D unresolved. V lost 0 bases and J lost 7, with 7 bases in between. Germline V gene lookup returns CDR1 MGHRA and CDR2 YSYEKL. The CDR3 has 14 residues. Here the CDR3 reads CASSQDRGNSPLHF. Here the CDR3 DNA reads TGCGCCAGCAGCCAAGATCGCGGGAATTCACCCCTCCACTTT.

The chain links TRBV27 to TRBJ1-2; D is ambiguous. The CDR3 contains 14 residues. The ends were cut back, 2 bases at V and 7 bases at J, with 14 bases in the middle. CDR1 is MNHEY and CDR2 is SMNVEV in the germline V gene (reference sequence). CDR3 sequence reads: CASSLHRGGSGYTF. The CDR3 bases are TGTGCCAGCAGTTTACACCGTGGAGGGTCTGGCTACACCTTC.

This chain connects TRBV2 to TRBJ1-6; D might be TRBD1 (5 bases). This CDR3 is 16 amino acids long. Trimming pared 7 bases from V and 2 bases from J, leaving 15 bases between. The germline V gene has CDR1 SNHLY and CDR2 FYNNEI. CDR3 amino acids: CASNGPGRTYNSPLHF. The CDR3 DNA reads as TGTGCCAGCAATGGTCCAGGGCGCACCTATAATTCACCCCTCCACTTT.

The chain employs TRBV5-1 and TRBJ1-1, with a tentative D call TRBD1 (6 bases). The CDR3 consists of 14 residues. Germline V CDR1 and CDR2: SGHRS, YFSETQ. Trimming left V 0 bases short and J 6 bases short, with 12 bases between. DNA for the CDR3: TGCGCCAGCAGCTTGGAGGGGGTTTCGGCTGAAGCTTTCTTT. Translation gives CASSLEGVSAEAFF.

V and J are TRBV4-2 and TRBJ2-1; maybe TRBD1 (6 bases). The length of the CDR3 is 12 residues. Trimming removed 3 bases from V and 11 bases from J, with 11 bases in between. The V gene's germline CDR1 is LGHNA and CDR2 YNFKEQ. The CDR3 nucleotides read TGTGCCAGCAGCCAGGAGGACAGTAAGCAGTTCTTC. It is translated as CASSQEDSKQFF.

The chain employs TRBV19 and TRBJ1-2, with a tentative D call TRBD1 (6 bases). Germline V lookup: CDR1 LNHDA, CDR2 SQIVND (reference sequence). Trimming left V 5 bases short and J 5 bases short, with 12 bases between. The CDR3 is 13 amino acids. The CDR3 loop is CASSPRTEYGYTF. CDR3 nucleotides: TGTGCCAGTAGTCCGAGGACAGAGTATGGCTACACCTTC.

This clone was seen a few times. V gene TRBV6-5 combines with J gene TRBJ2-7, with a possible D match to TRBD1 (6 bases). The CDR3 is made up of 14 amino acids. Germline V gene lookup returns CDR1 MNHEY and CDR2 SVGAGI. V lost 8 bases, J lost 0 bases, and 14 bases lay in between. This CDR3 reads CASFFDRSSYEQYF. Written as DNA, the CDR3 is TGTGCCAGCTTCTTCGACAGGAGCTCCTACGAGCAGTACTTC.

The chain recombines TRBV10-3 with TRBJ1-2; weak D call: TRBD1 (6 bases). V lost 7 bases to trimming and J lost 4 bases, with 13 bases between them. This CDR3 has 13 amino acids. CDR1 ENHRY and CDR2 SYGVKD come from the germline V gene. CDR3 DNA: TGTGCCATCACCCGACAGGACACCTATGGCTACACCTTC. Translated, it gives CAITRQDTYGYTF.